This TCR beta chain was identified during a study of T-cell reconstitution after alpha-beta-depleted transplantation in children. Overall study findings and caveats: At one year after transplant, newly produced T cells mostly accounted for T-cell counts and diversity. Several hundred rapidly expanded clones from non-depleted graft cells reportedly supplied alpha-beta T cells about two months post-transplant. Some patients owed their high day-60 TCRbeta diversity to surviving recipient T cells and thymic progenitors.

Germline CDR1 and CDR2: DFQATT and SNEGSKA (reference sequence). The V gene end was trimmed by 6 bases and the J gene end by 2 bases; junction bases not matched to a gene: 7. The CDR3 sequence is 13 residues long. This sample's TCRbeta library carried unique molecular identifier barcodes. TCRdb itself ran the PCR reads through MiXCR, one entry per CDR3 protein. The sample lists a few hundred thousand distinct CDR3 sequences, around a tenth occurring once. This clonotype came up many times. Its antigen is as yet unknown. Sequencing was performed on peripheral blood, taken 180 days after TCRalphabeta/CD19-depleted stem cell transplant. The genes are TRBV20-1 and TRBJ2-7; 7 bases match TRBD1. This receptor was obtained from a male patient aged 2-15 years who had a stem cell transplant for chronic granulomatous disease, so the T cells may come from the graft donor. DNA for the CDR3: TGCAGTGCACTGTACGACAGGGCCTACGAGCAGTACTTC. The encoded protein is CSALYDRAYEQYF.